This entry describes one T cell receptor (beta chain). Its antigen is not known. The germline CDR1 and CDR2 sequences are SGHNT and YYREEE (reference sequence). The CDR3 totals 14 residues. V was trimmed by 2 bases and J by 0 bases, leaving 7 bases between them. Assay used: immunoSEQ multiplex PCR; TCRdb lists only in-frame clones, some missing. The data show 98,000 or so clones, approximately 90% seen once. The source of the sample is a study of PD-1 blockade in classical Hodgkin lymphoma. General study results and limits: Those achieving complete response showed baseline diversity like newly diagnosed patients. By C4D1, CD4+ diversity increased significantly, especially in complete responders.

Every patient had relapsed following autologous stem cell transplantation, and cohorts differed in brentuximab vedotin exposure. This TCR was recovered from a human donor with classical Hodgkin lymphoma. J is TRBJ2-3 and V is TRBV5-4; the D is unclear. The input for sequencing was peripheral blood mononuclear cells (PBMCs), taken before the second cycle of nivolumab. CDR3 protein: CASSLGGSTDTQYF. The CDR3 region has the DNA TGTGCCAGCAGCTTAGGCGGTAGCACAGATACGCAGTATTTT.